Sequencing of this T cell receptor beta chain was carried out in a study of technical replicates of blood from several donors. Sequenced by immunoSEQ multiplex PCR; TCRdb stores in-frame clones only, minus some. The data show around 80,000 clones, about 89% seen once. The CDR3 runs to 14 residues. CDR1 is MNHEY, CDR2 SVGAGI, per germline. Trimming stripped 6 bases from V and 0 bases from J, with 10 bases between. The rearrangement joins TRBV6-5 to TRBJ2-3; weak D call: TRBD2 (6 bases). This clonotype was sampled from a human donor in good health. Material for sequencing was T cells isolated from PBMCs. CDR3 loop: CASRSSASTDTQYF. CDR3 nucleotides: TGTGCCAGCAGGTCTAGCGCCAGCACAGATACGCAGTATTTT.